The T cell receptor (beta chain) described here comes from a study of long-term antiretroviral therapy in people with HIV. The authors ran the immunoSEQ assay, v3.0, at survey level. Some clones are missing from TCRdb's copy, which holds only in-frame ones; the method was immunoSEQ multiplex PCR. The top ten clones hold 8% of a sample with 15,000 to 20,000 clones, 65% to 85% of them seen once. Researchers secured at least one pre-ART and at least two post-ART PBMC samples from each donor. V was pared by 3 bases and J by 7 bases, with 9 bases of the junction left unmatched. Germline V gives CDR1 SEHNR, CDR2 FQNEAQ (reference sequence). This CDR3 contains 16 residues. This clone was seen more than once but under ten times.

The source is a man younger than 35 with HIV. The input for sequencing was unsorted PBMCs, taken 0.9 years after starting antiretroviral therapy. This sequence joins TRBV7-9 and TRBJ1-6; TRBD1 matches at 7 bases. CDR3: CASSFLFGTDNSPLHF. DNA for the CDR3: TGTGCCAGCAGCTTTTTGTTTGGGACAGACAATTCACCCCTCCACTTT.